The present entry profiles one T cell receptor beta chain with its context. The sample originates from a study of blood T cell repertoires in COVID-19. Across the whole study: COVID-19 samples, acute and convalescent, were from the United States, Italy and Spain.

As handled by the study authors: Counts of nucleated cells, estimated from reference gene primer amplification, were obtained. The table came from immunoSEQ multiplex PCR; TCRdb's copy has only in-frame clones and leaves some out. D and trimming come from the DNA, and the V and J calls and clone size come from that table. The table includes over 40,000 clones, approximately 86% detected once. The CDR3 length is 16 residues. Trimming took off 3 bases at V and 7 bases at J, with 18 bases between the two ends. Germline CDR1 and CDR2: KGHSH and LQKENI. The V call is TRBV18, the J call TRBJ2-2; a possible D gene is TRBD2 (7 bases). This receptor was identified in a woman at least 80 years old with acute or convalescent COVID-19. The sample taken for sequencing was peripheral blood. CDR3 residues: CASSPDGAGAGGELFF. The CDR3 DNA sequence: TGTGCCAGCTCACCCGACGGTGCGGGGGCCGGCGGGGAGCTGTTTTTT.